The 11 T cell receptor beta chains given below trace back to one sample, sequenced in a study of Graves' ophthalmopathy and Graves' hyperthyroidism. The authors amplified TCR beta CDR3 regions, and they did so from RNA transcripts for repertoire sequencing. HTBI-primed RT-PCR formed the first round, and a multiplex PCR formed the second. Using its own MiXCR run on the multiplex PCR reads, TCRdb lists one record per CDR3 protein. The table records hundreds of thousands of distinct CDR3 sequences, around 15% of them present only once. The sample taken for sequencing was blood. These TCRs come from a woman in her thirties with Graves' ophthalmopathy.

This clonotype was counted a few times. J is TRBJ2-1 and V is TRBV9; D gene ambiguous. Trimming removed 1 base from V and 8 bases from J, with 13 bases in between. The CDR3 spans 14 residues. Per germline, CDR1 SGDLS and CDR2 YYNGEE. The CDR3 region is CASSVQGAAHEQFF. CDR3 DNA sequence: TGTGCCAGCAGCGTACAAGGAGCCGCCCATGAGCAGTTCTTC.

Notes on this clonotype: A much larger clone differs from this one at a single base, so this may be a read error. The CDR3 spells CASRGQGPTYEQYF. CDR3 nucleotide sequence: TGTGCCAGCAGGGGACAGGGTCCGACCTACGAGCAGTACTTC. The chain combines TRBV6-1 with TRBJ2-7; TRBD1 matches 9 bases. Germline CDR1 and CDR2: MNHNS and SASEGT. V dropped 6 bases and J dropped 2; count of bases not matched to a gene: 5. The CDR3 length is 14 residues.

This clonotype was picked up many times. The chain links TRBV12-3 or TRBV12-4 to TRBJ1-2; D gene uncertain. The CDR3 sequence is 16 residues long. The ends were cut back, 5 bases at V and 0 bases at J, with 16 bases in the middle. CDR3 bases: TGTGCCAGCAGTACCGGACTCGGAGTGGCTAACTATGGCTACACCTTC. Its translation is CASSTGLGVANYGYTF.

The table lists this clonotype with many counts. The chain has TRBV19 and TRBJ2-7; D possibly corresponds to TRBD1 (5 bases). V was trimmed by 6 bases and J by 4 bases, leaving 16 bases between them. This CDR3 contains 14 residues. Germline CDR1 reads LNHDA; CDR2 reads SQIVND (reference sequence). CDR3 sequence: CASSPDKGRYEQYF. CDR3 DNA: TGTGCCAGTAGCCCGGACAAGGGGCGGTACGAGCAGTACTTC. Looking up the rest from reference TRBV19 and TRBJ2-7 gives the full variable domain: DGGITQSPKYLFRKEGQNVTLSCEQNLNHDAMYWYRQDPGQGLRLIYYSQIVNDFQKGDIAEGYSVSREKKESFPLTVTSAQKNPTAFYLCASSPDKGRYEQYFGPGTRLTVT.

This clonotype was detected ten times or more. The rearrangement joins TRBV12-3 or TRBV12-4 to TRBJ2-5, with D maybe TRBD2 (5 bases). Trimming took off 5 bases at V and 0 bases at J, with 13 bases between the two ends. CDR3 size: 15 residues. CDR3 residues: CASSPPDWYQETQYF. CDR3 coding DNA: TGTGCCAGCAGTCCCCCGGACTGGTACCAAGAGACCCAGTACTTC.

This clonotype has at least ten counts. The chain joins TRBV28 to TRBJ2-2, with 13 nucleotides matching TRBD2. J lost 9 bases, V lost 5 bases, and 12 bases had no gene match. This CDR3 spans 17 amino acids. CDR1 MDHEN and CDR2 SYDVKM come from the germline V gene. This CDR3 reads CASSPLGLAGRARELFF. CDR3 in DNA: TGTGCCAGCAGTCCCCTGGGACTAGCGGGGAGGGCACGGGAGCTGTTTTTT. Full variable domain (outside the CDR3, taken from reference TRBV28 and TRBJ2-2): DVKVTQSSRYLVKRTGEKVFLECVQDMDHENMFWYRQDPGLGLRLIYFSYDVKMKEKGDIPEGYSVSREKKERFSLILESASTNQTSMYLCASSPLGLAGRARELFFGEGSRLTVL.

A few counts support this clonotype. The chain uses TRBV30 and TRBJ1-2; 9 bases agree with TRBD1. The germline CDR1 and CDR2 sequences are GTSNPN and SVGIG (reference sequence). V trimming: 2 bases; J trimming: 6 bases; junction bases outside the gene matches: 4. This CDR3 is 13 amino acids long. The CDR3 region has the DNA TGTGCCTGGAGTAAAACAGGGGGCCATGGCTACACCTTC. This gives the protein CAWSKTGGHGYTF.

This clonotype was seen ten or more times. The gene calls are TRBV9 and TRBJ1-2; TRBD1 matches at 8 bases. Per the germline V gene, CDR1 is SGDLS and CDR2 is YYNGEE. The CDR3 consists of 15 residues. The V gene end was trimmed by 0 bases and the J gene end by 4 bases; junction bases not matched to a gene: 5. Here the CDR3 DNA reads TGTGCCAGCAGCGTAGCAAGGACAGGGATCTATGGCTACACCTTC. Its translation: CASSVARTGIYGYTF.

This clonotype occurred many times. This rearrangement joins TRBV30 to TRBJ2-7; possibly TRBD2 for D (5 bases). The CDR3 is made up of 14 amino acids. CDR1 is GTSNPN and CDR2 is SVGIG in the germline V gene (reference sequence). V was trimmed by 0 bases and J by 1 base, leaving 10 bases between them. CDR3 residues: CAWSVSGHSYEQYF. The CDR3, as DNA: TGTGCCTGGAGTGTAAGCGGCCATTCCTACGAGCAGTACTTC.

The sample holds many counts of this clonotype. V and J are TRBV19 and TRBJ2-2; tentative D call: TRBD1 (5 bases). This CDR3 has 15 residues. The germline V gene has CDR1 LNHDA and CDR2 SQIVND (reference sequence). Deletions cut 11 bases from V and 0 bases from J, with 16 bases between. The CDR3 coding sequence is TGTGCCCCCCTAGGGGCCCCAACGAACACCGGGGAGCTGTTTTTT. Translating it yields CAPLGAPTNTGELFF.

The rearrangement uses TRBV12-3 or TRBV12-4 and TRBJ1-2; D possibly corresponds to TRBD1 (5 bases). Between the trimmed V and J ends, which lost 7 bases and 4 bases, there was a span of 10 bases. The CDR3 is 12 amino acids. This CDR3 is CASTSGIYGYTF. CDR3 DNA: TGTGCCAGCACCTCAGGGATCTATGGCTACACCTTC.